Presented here are 24 T cell receptor beta chains from one specimen sequenced in a study of regulatory T cells in long-lasting Graves disease. Arm-PCR of CDR3 regions and iRepertoire HTBI primers were the basis on which TCR beta libraries were built. A single record per CDR3 protein comes from TCRdb applying MiXCR to the multiplex PCR reads. The sample carries fewer than 400,000 distinct CDR3 sequences, around a fifth recorded once. Regarding time point: persistent/refractory GD, antithyroid drugs over 5 years with positive TRAb. Scientists built the TCR library using RNA that was extracted from PBMCs. Material: peripheral blood mononuclear cells (PBMCs), obtained when the disease was refractory, from a patient treated with antithyroid drugs. The receptors shown here come from a female donor with Graves disease.

The genes are TRBV27 and TRBJ2-2; D gene unclear. The V end was cut by 10 bases, the J end by 0 bases, with 9 bases between. This CDR3 spans 13 amino acids. CDR1 is MNHEY, CDR2 SMNVEV, per germline (reference sequence). The CDR3 here is CATTTTNTGELFF. The DNA for the CDR3 is TGTGCCACCACCACTACGAACACCGGGGAGCTGTTTTTT.

This clonotype was seen ten or more times. This chain uses TRBV5-1 with TRBJ1-1, with 9 bases that match TRBD1. After removal of 4 bases from V and 11 bases from J, the junction contained 9 bases not matched to a gene. The length of the CDR3 is 13 residues. Germline CDR1 reads SGHRS; CDR2 reads YFSETQ. The CDR3 DNA sequence: TGCGCCAGCAGCGGGCGACAGGGGGGTGGCGCTTTCTTT. Its translation is CASSGRQGGGAFF.

The chain uses TRBV7-3 and TRBJ2-2; D might be TRBD2 (6 bases). CDR1 SGHTA and CDR2 FQGTGA come from the germline V gene. The CDR3 has 20 residues. V lost 2 bases and J lost 3, with 25 bases in between. CDR3 in amino acids: CASSLESGPLASAYTGELFF. The CDR3 coding sequence is TGTGCCAGCAGCTTAGAATCAGGACCTCTCGCTAGCGCATACACCGGGGAGCTGTTTTTT.

This clonotype showed up just a few times. This chain links TRBV5-6 with TRBJ1-5; D uncertain. The CDR3 is made up of 16 amino acids. The germline V and J ends were trimmed by 0 bases and 4 bases, with 14 bases remaining between them. CDR1 and CDR2 from the germline V gene are SGHDT and YYEEEE. CDR3 in DNA: TGTGCCAGCAGCTTGGGCCAAGCCCCGAAAAATCAGCCCCAGCATTTT. Translating gives CASSLGQAPKNQPQHF.

This clonotype appeared many times. V gene TRBV28 combines with J gene TRBJ2-7; unclear D gene. The CDR3 covers 15 residues. Deletions cut 3 bases from V and 0 bases from J, with 12 bases between. Germline V CDR1 and CDR2: MDHEN, SYDVKM. The CDR3 is CASSLGFSSSYEQYF. CDR3 nucleotide sequence: TGTGCCAGCAGTTTGGGTTTTTCCAGCTCCTACGAGCAGTACTTC.

There are a few counts of this clonotype. The chain couples TRBV3-1 to TRBJ2-1, with D tentatively TRBD1 (6 bases). V lost 0 bases to trimming and J lost 4 bases, with 10 bases between them. Germline V gene lookup returns CDR1 LGHDT and CDR2 YNNKEL (reference sequence). The CDR3 extends over 15 amino acids. The CDR3 nucleotides read TGTGCCAGCAGCCAAGAGGGGGCCGAATACAATGAGCAGTTCTTC. Amino acid sequence: CASSQEGAEYNEQFF.

This rearrangement joins TRBV19 to TRBJ2-3; D ambiguous. The V gene's germline CDR1 is LNHDA and CDR2 SQIVND (reference sequence). Trimming shortened V by 5 bases and J by 1 base, and 19 bases separated the two germline ends. The CDR3 is 17 residues long. This CDR3 reads CASSVLSPHVGTDTQYF. The CDR3 region has the DNA TGTGCCAGTAGTGTTCTCTCCCCTCACGTAGGCACAGATACGCAGTATTTT.

The chain links TRBV5-8 to TRBJ2-7; D uncertain. CDR1 and CDR2 from the germline V gene are SGHTS and YDEGEE. This CDR3 region has 11 residues. The ends were cut back, 3 bases at V and 6 bases at J, with 7 bases in the middle. This chain's CDR3 is CASSSTPEQYF. The CDR3 bases are TGTGCCAGCAGCTCCACCCCCGAGCAGTACTTC.

V is TRBV7-3 and J is TRBJ2-1; 8 nucleotides agree with TRBD1. Germline V gene data show CDR1 as SGHTA and CDR2 as FQGTGA. Trimming took 1 base from V and 4 from J; bases not matched to a gene: 9. CDR3 length equals 17 residues. CDR3 amino acids: CASSLRFAGGAYNEQFF. CDR3 nucleotide sequence: TGTGCCAGCAGCTTAAGGTTCGCAGGGGGCGCTTACAATGAGCAGTTCTTC.

This clonotype showed up many times. This chain uses TRBV30 with TRBJ1-2; 7 nucleotides line up with TRBD1. The CDR3 is 17 residues long. Trimming took 3 bases from V and 0 from J; bases not matched to a gene: 13. The germline gives CDR1 GTSNPN, CDR2 SVGIG (reference sequence). CDR3 nucleotide sequence: TGTGCCTGGAGATTAAGACAGGGACGCCGTACTAACTATGGCTACACCTTC. Its protein product is CAWRLRQGRRTNYGYTF.

This clonotype was observed many times. CDR3 region: CATSDPFRGQTQYF. CDR3 nucleotide sequence: TGTGCCACCAGTGATCCTTTCAGGGGACAGACCCAGTACTTC. The chain couples TRBV24-1 to TRBJ2-5, with D possibly matching TRBD1 (6 bases). Germline V gene data show CDR1 as KGHDR and CDR2 as SFDVKD. The V gene lost 3 bases and the J gene lost 6 bases, with 13 bases spanning the gap. The CDR3 is 14 amino acids.

The V and J genes are TRBV10-3 and TRBJ2-7; D may be TRBD2 (5 bases). Germline V lookup: CDR1 ENHRY, CDR2 SYGVKD. The CDR3 is 14 amino acids. V was pared by 7 bases and J by 2 bases, with 15 bases between. CDR3 coding DNA: TGTGCCATCAAGGTCCCCAGAGCGGCCTACGAGCAGTACTTC. Translating gives CAIKVPRAAYEQYF.

In its sample, this clonotype was seen a few times. The chain uses TRBV18 and TRBJ1-1; D call uncertain. Deletions cut 3 bases from V and 4 bases from J, with 15 bases between. The CDR3 totals 15 residues. The germline gives CDR1 KGHSH, CDR2 LQKENI. As DNA, the CDR3 is TGTGCCAGCTCACCCGGGGTTGCCGTCACCACTGAAGCTTTCTTT. Its translation: CASSPGVAVTTEAFF.

This clonotype was observed a handful of times. The V gene is TRBV7-3, the J gene TRBJ1-3; perhaps TRBD1 as D (6 bases). Trimming stripped 5 bases from V and 0 bases from J, with 17 bases between. This CDR3 spans 17 amino acids. CDR1 is SGHTA, CDR2 FQGTGA, per germline. Here the CDR3 reads CASSPHYREISGNTIYF. For the CDR3, the DNA is TGTGCCAGCAGCCCCCACTACAGGGAAATCTCTGGAAACACCATATATTTT.

This clonotype was detected only a few times. The V gene is TRBV6-1, the J gene TRBJ1-1, with 9 bases identical to TRBD1. There are 14 residues in the CDR3. Germline assignment: CDR1 MNHNS and CDR2 SASEGT. After removal of 5 bases from V and 6 bases from J, the junction contained 7 bases not matched to a gene. Here the CDR3 DNA reads TGTGCCAGCAGTCCATGGGACAGGGCCCCTGAAGCTTTCTTT. Encoded protein: CASSPWDRAPEAFF.

This clonotype showed up just a few times. The chain combines TRBV18 with TRBJ1-2, with 8 bases identical to TRBD1. V was clipped by 5 bases and J by 8 bases; unmatched bases: 7. Germline loops: CDR1 KGHSH, CDR2 LQKENI. There are 13 residues in the CDR3. For the CDR3, the DNA is TGTGCCAGCTCAAAGGGGACAGGTGGAGGCTACACCTTC. Its translation is CASSKGTGGGYTF.

This clonotype appeared once. This rearrangement joins TRBV10-3 to TRBJ2-3; no clear D gene. V lost 10 bases to trimming and J lost 5 bases, with 10 bases between them. The V gene's germline CDR1 is ENHRY and CDR2 SYGVKD. CDR3 length: 11 residues. CDR3 nucleotides: TGTGCCACCGAGGAAGTAGATACGCAGTATTTT. This encodes CATEEVDTQYF.

This clonotype was seen at least ten times. The rearrangement uses TRBV2 and TRBJ1-2; D unresolved. Trimming pared 6 bases from V and 4 bases from J, leaving 12 bases between. This CDR3 region has 13 residues. CDR1 and CDR2 (germline): SNHLY, FYNNEI. For the CDR3, the DNA is TGTGCCAGCAGGGGGTGGGCCCTCTATGGCTACACCTTC. Translation gives CASRGWALYGYTF.

This clonotype was observed many times. The chain is built from TRBV7-3 and TRBJ1-1, with no clear D. Deletions cut 2 bases from V and 3 bases from J, with 7 bases between. Germline V gives CDR1 SGHTA, CDR2 FQGTGA. This CDR3 is built from 13 residues. CDR3 in amino acids: CASSLAQYTEAFF. For the CDR3, the DNA is TGTGCCAGCAGCTTAGCGCAGTACACTGAAGCTTTCTTT.

This chain uses TRBV15 with TRBJ1-1; D gene ambiguous. V was shortened by 1 base and J by 1 base, with 13 bases between the two germline ends. Germline V gives CDR1 LNHNV, CDR2 YYDKDF (reference sequence). The length of the CDR3 is 16 residues. This CDR3 reads CATSRASYVRNTEAFF. The DNA for the CDR3 is TGTGCCACCAGCAGAGCCAGTTACGTCAGGAACACTGAAGCTTTCTTT. The variable domain in full, with the rest retrieved from reference TRBV15 and TRBJ1-1, is DAMVIQNPRYQVTQFGKPVTLSCSQTLNHNVMYWYQQKSSQAPKLLFHYYDKDFNNEADTPDNFQSRRPNTSFCFLDIRSPGLGDTAMYLCATSRASYVRNTEAFFGQGTRLTVV.

The chain joins TRBV19 to TRBJ1-5, with 8 bases aligning to TRBD1. Germline V gene lookup returns CDR1 LNHDA and CDR2 SQIVND (reference sequence). Losses at the gene ends were 3 bases for V and 6 bases for J; bases not matched to a gene: 7. The CDR3 is made up of 15 amino acids. The CDR3 DNA is TGTGCCAGTAGTATTATACAGGGGGGTCGTCAGCCCCAGCATTTT. Translated, it gives CASSIIQGGRQPQHF. The variable domain in full, completed from reference TRBV19 and TRBJ1-5, reads DGGITQSPKYLFRKEGQNVTLSCEQNLNHDAMYWYRQDPGQGLRLIYYSQIVNDFQKGDIAEGYSVSREKKESFPLTVTSAQKNPTAFYLCASSIIQGGRQPQHFGDGTRLSIL.

Concerning this clonotype: A clone one base away is much larger, so this may be a read error. Because the CDR3 is missing its conserved closing phenylalanine or tryptophan, this is likely a read error. This chain uses TRBV10-3 with TRBJ1-5, with 8 positions matching TRBD1. Germline CDR1 ENHRY, CDR2 SYGVKD. J gave up 3 bases and V 5 bases, and 9 bases lay outside the gene matches. The CDR3 is 16 amino acids. This CDR3 reads CAISTDQGAINQPQHL. The CDR3 DNA sequence: TGTGCCATCAGTACGGACCAGGGGGCGATCAATCAGCCCCAGCATCTT.

This clonotype was counted a few times. The genes are TRBV27 and TRBJ1-3; D may be TRBD1 (5 bases). The CDR3 is 14 amino acids. The germline gives CDR1 MNHEY, CDR2 SMNVEV (reference sequence). V was clipped by 6 bases and J by 3 bases, with 12 bases between them. CDR3: CASRPLRDGNTIYF. The CDR3 nucleotides are TGTGCCAGCAGACCCCTCAGGGATGGAAACACCATATATTTT.

This clonotype was observed many times. The chain recombines TRBV20-1 with TRBJ1-5; possible D gene TRBD1, 5 bases. V dropped 3 bases and J dropped 0 bases, with 9 bases sitting between them. Germline V gene data show CDR1 as DFQATT and CDR2 as SNEGSKA (reference sequence). The CDR3 length is 14 residues. Here the CDR3 reads CSASMGHSNQPQHF. Here the CDR3 DNA reads TGCAGTGCTAGCATGGGGCATAGCAATCAGCCCCAGCATTTT.